The clone carrying this T cell receptor beta chain was found many times. The antigen is undetermined. The sample is drawn from a study of CD8 T cells in ankylosing spondylitis. Overall study findings and caveats: Relatively scarce in peripheral blood, disease-linked clones were CD8+.

From the 5' RACE reads, TCRdb called clonotypes with MiXCR, one entry per CDR3 protein. Altogether about 140,000 distinct CDR3 sequences are present, more than 9.5% being singletons, with the ten largest covering 4.1%. V dropped 7 bases and J dropped 4; count of bases not matched to a gene: 12. CDR3 length: 16 amino acids. CDR1 is SGHRS and CDR2 is YFSETQ in the germline V gene. Sequencing was performed on blood, either unsorted or a sorted T cell fraction (not recorded which). This clonotype was obtained from a female donor with ankylosing spondylitis or in good health (not recorded which). The gene calls are TRBV5-1 and TRBJ2-1; TRBD2 matches at 9 bases. The CDR3 is CASSSEGGRAYNEQFF. The CDR3 coding sequence is TGCGCCAGCTCCTCCGAGGGCGGGAGGGCTTACAATGAGCAGTTCTTC.